The 18 T cell receptor beta chains in this list originate from one sample, sequenced in a study of naive and memory T cell subsets. Indicated treatment: skin biopsy from PPD injection site in Mantoux-positive individual. An oligonucleotide containing a UMI was ligated to the 3' end of TCR cDNA. Four PCR rounds used nested alpha and beta constant region primers plus the SP2 primer. A single record per CDR3 protein comes from TCRdb applying MiXCR to the UMI-ligation and nested PCR reads. Of 25,000 to 35,000 distinct CDR3 sequences listed, about 6.2% were seen once; the top ten hold about 3.1%. The sample here was skin, taken from a tuberculin skin test site. The source is an adult in good health.

Many counts were recorded for this clonotype. The rearrangement uses TRBV12-3 or TRBV12-4 and TRBJ1-1, with D hard to call. Trimming took 2 bases from V and 0 from J, leaving 4 bases between them. CDR3 size: 13 residues. As DNA, the CDR3 is TGTGCCAGCAGTTTAATTATGAACACTGAAGCTTTCTTT. Protein product: CASSLIMNTEAFF.

V is TRBV19 and J is TRBJ2-1; 11 positions agree with TRBD2. This CDR3 has 16 amino acids. The J segment lost 6 bases and the V segment lost 6 bases, leaving 10 bases of the junction unmatched. Germline V CDR1 and CDR2: LNHDA, SQIVND (reference sequence). The CDR3 loop is CASRSTSGGRPNEQFF. The CDR3 region has the DNA TGTGCCAGTAGAAGTACTAGCGGGGGTCGCCCCAATGAGCAGTTCTTC.

The chain has TRBV11-2 and TRBJ1-1; 7 bases fit TRBD1. Germline V lookup: CDR1 SGHAT, CDR2 FQNNGV. The ends lost 5 bases at V and 4 bases at J; junction bases unmatched: 7. There are 14 residues in the CDR3. The chain's CDR3 is CASSKLTGTTEAFF. CDR3 bases: TGTGCCAGCAGCAAACTGACAGGGACCACTGAAGCTTTCTTT.

The sample holds many counts of this clonotype. The rearrangement uses TRBV12-3 or TRBV12-4 and TRBJ2-1, with 10 bases matching TRBD2. V was clipped by 7 bases and J by 8 bases; unmatched bases: 11. The CDR3 extends over 15 amino acids. In nucleotides, the CDR3 is TGTGCCAGCATATGGGGTAGCGGGGGGCCCCATGAGCAGTTCTTC. Translated: CASIWGSGGPHEQFF.

This clonotype was seen repeatedly, ten times or more. The V and J genes are TRBV5-1 and TRBJ1-6; D unresolved. There are 14 residues in the CDR3. The germline gives CDR1 SGHRS, CDR2 YFSETQ. Trimming cost V 1 base and J 9 bases, with 11 bases left between them. As DNA, the CDR3 is TGCGCCAGCAGCTTGATGGAAACGCGTTCACCCCTCCACTTT. It codes for CASSLMETRSPLHF.

This clonotype has at least ten counts. The chain employs TRBV2 and TRBJ2-7; the D gene is possibly TRBD1 (6 bases). This CDR3 is built from 15 residues. Trimming stripped 4 bases from V and 5 bases from J, with 18 bases between. Per the germline V gene, CDR1 is SNHLY and CDR2 is FYNNEI. The CDR3: CASSGQARALDEQYF. The CDR3 DNA is TGTGCCAGCAGTGGACAGGCCCGGGCTCTAGACGAGCAGTACTTC.

This clonotype was found many times. The chain combines TRBV12-5 with TRBJ2-7; D is unresolved. Germline CDR1 and CDR2: LGHNT and FRNRAP. V was trimmed by 2 bases and J by 3 bases, leaving 5 bases between them. The CDR3 runs 12 residues. Here the CDR3 reads CASGLWGYEQYF. In DNA, the CDR3 is TGTGCTAGTGGTTTGTGGGGCTACGAGCAGTACTTC. The full variable domain, completed using reference TRBV12-5 and TRBJ2-7, is DARVTQTPRHKVTEMGQEVTMRCQPILGHNTVFWYRQTMMQGLELLAYFRNRAPLDDSGMPKDRFSAEMPDATLATLKIQPSEPRDSAVYFCASGLWGYEQYFGPGTRLTVT.

This clonotype came up many times. The chain combines TRBV7-6 with TRBJ2-3, with D unclear. Germline V gene data show CDR1 as SGHVS and CDR2 as FNYEAQ. V was pared by 5 bases and J by 0 bases, with 12 bases between. This CDR3 is 15 amino acids long. The CDR3 nucleotides read TGTGCCAGCAGCCTTTACTCGCCTAGCACAGATACGCAGTATTTT. Amino acid sequence: CASSLYSPSTDTQYF.

This clonotype was counted between two and nine times. The V and J genes are TRBV20-1 and TRBJ2-1; D is possibly TRBD2 (5 bases). Germline CDR1 and CDR2: DFQATT and SNEGSKA (reference sequence). This CDR3 comprises 12 residues. The CDR3 protein is CTARRGNHEQFF. CDR3 DNA sequence: TGCACCGCTAGGAGAGGGAACCATGAGCAGTTCTTC.

This clonotype has ten or more counts. The chain links TRBV29-1 to TRBJ2-5, with TRBD1 matching over 7 bases. Germline CDR1 SQVTM, CDR2 ANQGSEA. V was pared by 8 bases and J by 5 bases, with 11 bases of the junction left unmatched. The CDR3 consists of 13 residues. In DNA, the CDR3 is TGCAGCTCCGGAGAGGGGGCTGAGGAGACCCAGTACTTC. Protein product: CSSGEGAEETQYF. The full variable domain, completed using reference TRBV29-1 and TRBJ2-5, is SAVISQKPSRDICQRGTSLTIQCQVDSQVTMMFWYRQQPGQSLTLIATANQGSEATYESGFVIDKFPISRPNLTFSTLTVSNMSPEDSSIYLCSSGEGAEETQYFGPGTRLLVL.

The chain couples TRBV5-6 to TRBJ2-7, with 9 nucleotides matching TRBD2. V was clipped by 0 bases and J by 0 bases; unmatched bases: 4. The CDR3 contains 16 residues. CDR1 is SGHDT, CDR2 YYEEEE, per germline. CDR3 amino acids: CASSLGGLASSYEQYF. DNA for the CDR3: TGTGCCAGCAGCTTGGGCGGACTAGCGAGCTCCTACGAGCAGTACTTC.

This clonotype came up a few times. This chain links TRBV12-3 or TRBV12-4 with TRBJ2-2; 9 bases fit TRBD2. V shed 6 bases, J shed 6 bases, and the junction held 11 bases outside the gene matches. CDR3 length: 16 residues. The CDR3 here is CASSAAGGPPPGELFF. As DNA, the CDR3 is TGTGCCAGCAGCGCTGCGGGGGGGCCACCCCCCGGGGAGCTGTTTTTT.

This clonotype was counted many times. The gene calls are TRBV9 and TRBJ2-7; D may match TRBD1 or TRBD2 (5 bases each). The CDR3 runs 14 residues. From germline, CDR1 is SGDLS and CDR2 YYNGEE. V dropped 1 base and J dropped 4 bases, with 12 bases sitting between them. Here the CDR3 reads CASSVSLEGYEQYF. The CDR3 DNA sequence: TGTGCCAGCAGCGTAAGTCTTGAGGGGTACGAGCAGTACTTC.

In this sample, this clonotype turned up many times. The gene calls are TRBV5-1 and TRBJ2-7; no firm D call. Germline V gene lookup returns CDR1 SGHRS and CDR2 YFSETQ. The V end lost 3 bases, the J end lost 2 bases, and 12 bases lay between the germline ends. This CDR3 is 14 amino acids long. CDR3 protein: CASSSERKAYEQYF. As DNA, the CDR3 is TGCGCCAGCAGCTCCGAAAGAAAGGCCTACGAGCAGTACTTC.

The rearrangement joins TRBV3-1 to TRBJ2-1, with D possibly TRBD2 on 6 matching bases. Germline V lookup: CDR1 LGHDT, CDR2 YNNKEL (reference sequence). This CDR3 is built from 16 residues. V lost 4 bases, J lost 4 bases, and 17 bases lay in between. In nucleotides, the CDR3 is TGTGCCAGCAGCCCCGGGGGAATGAGATGTTACAATGAGCAGTTCTTC. Its translation is CASSPGGMRCYNEQFF.

This clonotype was counted many times. This rearrangement joins TRBV12-3 or TRBV12-4 to TRBJ1-2; weak D call: TRBD1 (6 bases). The CDR3 consists of 14 residues. Deletions cut 3 bases from V and 6 bases from J, with 14 bases between. The CDR3 sequence is CASSFLQGRDGYTF. The CDR3, as DNA: TGTGCCAGCAGTTTCCTACAGGGTCGAGATGGCTACACCTTC.

The rearrangement joins TRBV29-1 to TRBJ1-4; 9 bases match TRBD1. The length of the CDR3 is 13 residues. The V gene's germline CDR1 is SQVTM and CDR2 ANQGSEA. Unmatched junction bases numbered 8, after V lost 7 bases and J lost 8 bases. CDR3 in DNA: TGCAGCGCGAACAGGGGGCGCAGCGAAAAACTGTTTTTT. Residues: CSANRGRSEKLFF.

With regard to this clonotype: This may arise from a read error, as a much more abundant clone is one base away. V and J are TRBV4-1 and TRBJ2-1; D perhaps matches TRBD2 (6 bases). The end of the DNA is better explained by TRBJ2-7, so the J call may be wrong. Germline V gene lookup returns CDR1 MGHRA and CDR2 YSYEKL. The CDR3 length is 16 residues. CDR3 protein: CASSQERGSRANEQYF. In DNA, the CDR3 is TGCGCCAGCAGCCAAGAACGGGGGAGTCGGGCAAATGAGCAGTACTTC.